This passage covers 3 T cell receptor beta chains from one sample sequenced in a study of blood T cell repertoires in COVID-19. The repertoire was sequenced with immunoSEQ multiplex PCR; TCRdb's copy has only in-frame clones and lacks some. The data show 130,000 to 150,000 clones, around 84% seen once. Sequencing input: PBMCs or T cells enriched from blood (not recorded which). Source of these receptors: a woman aged 50 to 65 who had been exposed to COVID-19.

The V call is TRBV7-9, the J call TRBJ1-3; the D is unclear. The CDR3 loop spans 11 amino acids. The ends were cut back, 4 bases at V and 11 bases at J, with 9 bases in the middle. Germline CDR1 and CDR2: SEHNR and FQNEAQ (reference sequence). The CDR3 spells CASSSSHPIYF. In DNA, the CDR3 is TGTGCCAGCAGCTCGAGTCACCCCATATATTTT.

The rearrangement links TRBV5-1 to TRBJ2-3; D possibly corresponds to TRBD1 (6 bases). Trimming cost V 7 bases and J 3 bases, with 9 bases left between them. The germline gives CDR1 SGHRS, CDR2 YFSETQ. The CDR3 contains 12 residues. The CDR3 region is CASAGVTDTQYF. CDR3 DNA sequence: TGCGCCAGCGCAGGGGTTACAGATACGCAGTATTTT.

This clone was found a few times. The V and J genes are TRBV6-2 or TRBV6-3 and TRBJ1-5, with unresolved D. The germline V gene has CDR1 MNHEY and CDR2 SVGEGT. The CDR3 runs to 15 residues. Trimming cost V 2 bases and J 4 bases, with 12 bases left between them. The chain's CDR3 is CASSYILEGNQPQHF. The CDR3 region has the DNA TGTGCCAGCAGTTACATCTTGGAGGGAAATCAGCCCCAGCATTTT.